This T cell receptor beta chain emerged from a study of T cell responses to AZD1222 COVID-19 vaccine. Study findings and constraints: Reports indicate that nearly half of spike-specific TCRs are directed at unmutated variant regions. At study baseline, merely six AZD1222 recipients were seropositive. Clonal diversity was possibly underestimated; the donors were predominantly white British and more often female.

The study pooled second doses at about 4 or about 12 weeks. For this clone: Its antigen is unknown.

Trimming cost V 4 bases and J 4 bases, with 10 bases left between them. Germline CDR1 reads LGHDT; CDR2 reads YNNKEL (reference sequence). The CDR3 runs 13 residues. Libraries were prepared by immunoSEQ multiplex PCR; TCRdb keeps only in-frame clonotypes and omits some of them. The data contain about 80,000 clones, approximately 85% of them seen just once; the ten biggest clones take up more than 3%. This material consisted of peripheral blood, taken 28 days after the second AZD1222 dose. The V gene is TRBV3-1 (or the pseudogene TRBV3-2), the J gene TRBJ1-2, with D possibly matching TRBD1 (6 bases). This clonotype was sampled from an adult who received the AZD1222 COVID-19 vaccine. The CDR3 loop reads CASSPGQAYGYTF. In nucleotides, the CDR3 is TGTGCCAGCAGCCCGGGACAAGCCTATGGCTACACCTTC.